A selection of T cell receptor beta chains follows, all from one sample in a study of response to subunit inactivated influenza vaccine. One entry per CDR3 protein, called by TCRdb with MiXCR from the RT-PCR reads. The table records roughly 500,000 distinct CDR3 sequences, roughly 27% of them present only once. Material: CD4+ T cells sorted from PBMCs, obtained 4 to 6 days after vaccination. These receptors originate from a man in his fifties who received an inactivated influenza vaccine. The CDR3 runs from the conserved cysteine through the conserved F or W. A D gene is named only where the DNA matches it firmly. Expanded clones get a size class; other rows say once, few or many, or leave the size out.

abundance: few
j_gene: TRBJ2-5
d_gene: .
v_gene: TRBV7-2
CDR3aa: CASSRGVYGETQYF
CDR3nt: TGTGCCAGCAGCCGCGGCGTATATGGGGAGACCCAGTACTTC

abundance: few
j_gene: TRBJ1-5
d_gene: .
v_gene: TRBV12-3/TRBV12-4
CDR3aa: CASSKDMEQPQHF
CDR3nt: TGTGCCAGCAGCAAGGACATGGAGCAGCCCCAGCATTTT

abundance: few
j_gene: TRBJ2-7
d_gene: .
v_gene: TRBV20-1
CDR3aa: CSASLPGIYEQYF
CDR3nt: TGCAGTGCTAGCTTGCCGGGGATCTACGAGCAGTACTTC

abundance: few
j_gene: TRBJ2-5
d_gene: TRBD1
v_gene: TRBV10-3
CDR3aa: CAISAMDRRQETQYF
CDR3nt: TGTGCCATCAGTGCTATGGACAGGCGCCAAGAGACCCAGTACTTC

abundance: .
j_gene: TRBJ2-7
d_gene: .
v_gene: TRBV14
CDR3aa: CASSQDTTYEQYF
CDR3nt: TGTGCCAGCAGCCAAGATACGACCTACGAGCAGTACTTC

abundance: few
j_gene: TRBJ1-2
d_gene: .
v_gene: TRBV6-2/TRBV6-3
CDR3aa: CASSQDTYYGYTF
CDR3nt: TGTGCCAGCAGCCAAGACACCTACTATGGCTACACCTTC

abundance: .
j_gene: TRBJ1-1
d_gene: .
v_gene: TRBV20-1
CDR3aa: CSAGSVGNTEAFF
CDR3nt: TGCAGTGCCGGTAGTGTAGGGAACACTGAAGCTTTCTTT

abundance: .
j_gene: TRBJ2-2
d_gene: .
v_gene: TRBV7-8
CDR3aa: CASSLVTLTGSNTGELFF
CDR3nt: TGTGCCAGCAGCTTAGTGACTCTAACGGGGTCGAACACCGGGGAGCTGTTTTTT

abundance: .
j_gene: TRBJ1-2
d_gene: .
v_gene: TRBV12-3/TRBV12-4
CDR3aa: CASRPPTEKDTF
CDR3nt: TGTGCCAGCAGACCCCCGACAGAGAAGGACACCTTC

abundance: .
j_gene: TRBJ2-1
d_gene: .
v_gene: TRBV6-2/TRBV6-3
CDR3aa: CASSYDHEQFF
CDR3nt: TGTGCCAGCAGTTATGACCATGAGCAGTTCTTC

abundance: .
j_gene: TRBJ2-7
d_gene: TRBD2
v_gene: TRBV27
CDR3aa: CASRRLAASLEQYF
CDR3nt: TGTGCCAGCAGGAGACTAGCGGCTTCCTTGGAGCAGTACTTC

abundance: .
j_gene: TRBJ2-1
d_gene: .
v_gene: TRBV6-1
CDR3aa: CASSARGLEQFF
CDR3nt: TGTGCCAGCAGTGCCCGGGGGCTTGAGCAGTTCTTC

abundance: .
j_gene: TRBJ1-2
d_gene: .
v_gene: TRBV12-3/TRBV12-4
CDR3aa: CASSRSGICGYTF
CDR3nt: TGTGCCAGCAGTCGCTCCGGGATTTGTGGCTACACCTTC

abundance: .
j_gene: TRBJ2-3
d_gene: TRBD1
v_gene: TRBV12-3/TRBV12-4
CDR3aa: CASRGQGSDTQYF
CDR3nt: TGTGCCAGCAGGGGACAGGGTTCAGATACGCAGTATTTT

abundance: few
j_gene: TRBJ2-7
d_gene: .
v_gene: TRBV20-1
CDR3aa: CSARGGAKGEQYF
CDR3nt: TGCAGTGCTAGGGGTGGGGCTAAGGGCGAGCAGTACTTC

abundance: many
j_gene: TRBJ2-5
d_gene: TRBD1
v_gene: TRBV7-9
CDR3aa: CASSFDRGGGETQYF
CDR3nt: TGTGCCAGCAGCTTTGACAGGGGTGGAGGAGAGACCCAGTACTTC

abundance: .
j_gene: TRBJ2-3
d_gene: TRBD2
v_gene: TRBV11-2
CDR3aa: CASSLGYGLGANTQYF
CDR3nt: TGTGCCAGCAGCTTAGGGTACGGACTAGGCGCAAATACGCAGTATTTT

abundance: .
j_gene: TRBJ2-3
d_gene: TRBD2
v_gene: TRBV20-1
CDR3aa: CSVPIKLMGGFTDTQYF
CDR3nt: TGCAGTGTCCCCATTAAGTTGATGGGGGGGTTCACAGATACGCAGTATTTT

abundance: .
j_gene: TRBJ2-1
d_gene: TRBD2
v_gene: TRBV20-1
CDR3aa: CCAAYQLAGRNNEQFF
CDR3nt: TGCTGTGCCGCCTACCAACTAGCGGGGAGGAACAATGAGCAGTTCTTC

abundance: few
j_gene: TRBJ2-3
d_gene: TRBD2
v_gene: TRBV24-1
CDR3aa: CATSDGLAGINF
CDR3nt: TGTGCCACCAGTGATGGACTAGCGGGAATCAATTTT

abundance: many
j_gene: TRBJ2-7
d_gene: .
v_gene: TRBV6-2/TRBV6-3
CDR3aa: CASTFQGGFEQYF
CDR3nt: TGTGCCAGCACCTTTCAGGGAGGTTTCGAGCAGTACTTC

abundance: .
j_gene: TRBJ1-2
d_gene: TRBD1
v_gene: TRBV20-1
CDR3aa: CSARDSGQGWDYGYTF
CDR3nt: TGCAGTGCTAGAGATTCGGGACAGGGGTGGGACTATGGCTACACCTTC

abundance: .
j_gene: TRBJ1-1
d_gene: .
v_gene: TRBV10-3
CDR3aa: CAISEPGFNTEAFF
CDR3nt: TGTGCCATCAGTGAGCCCGGGTTCAACACTGAAGCTTTCTTT

abundance: many
j_gene: TRBJ1-2
d_gene: .
v_gene: TRBV12-3/TRBV12-4
CDR3aa: CASTELPVESRYGYTF
CDR3nt: TGTGCCAGCACCGAATTACCCGTCGAGTCTCGGTATGGCTACACCTTC